This T cell receptor beta chain was sequenced in a study of cytomegalovirus exposure and HLA in healthy donors. Study as a whole: The study placed over 65% of its roughly 410 genotyped donors in the Caucasian-associated ancestry cluster.

With 6 bases clipped from V and 6 bases from J, the junction kept 8 bases outside the gene matches. The CDR3 sequence is 15 residues long. Germline CDR1 and CDR2: MNHEY and SMNVEV (reference sequence). PCR amplification relied on 60 Vbeta primers (plus 13 Jbeta primers). Using immunoSEQ multiplex PCR, the repertoire was profiled, and TCRdb retains in-frame clones only, with some absent. The profile covers 200,000 to 250,000 clones, with 76% appearing a single time and 0.6% to 0.7% taken by the ten largest. Study-wide results and limits: TCR sequences were mostly rare, though some public TCRs occurred in many donors. Analysis performed later found roughly 18,000 TCR beta sequences associated with HLA alleles at 0.05 false discovery rate. Being productive about 90% or about 30% of the time was typical of most TCR beta V segments in an earlier analysis.

Turning to this clone: Its antigen remains unidentified.

Sequenced sample: PBMCs. V usage is TRBV27 and J usage is TRBJ2-1; 10 nucleotides align to TRBD2. The receptor comes from a man aged 18 to 30 in good health and CMV-seronegative. CDR3 region: CASSPSLAGVNEQFF. The CDR3 coding sequence is TGTGCCAGCAGCCCCTCGCTAGCGGGAGTCAATGAGCAGTTCTTC.